This T cell receptor beta chain was sequenced in a study of blood T cell repertoires in COVID-19. This CDR3 has 13 amino acids. Trimming removed 6 bases from V and 4 bases from J; junction bases left unmatched: 8. Germline V gene lookup returns CDR1 SQVTM and CDR2 ANQGSEA. The recovered donors of Cohort 3 showed two negative PCRs, clearance, or symptom resolution. Method: immunoSEQ multiplex PCR; TCRdb's copy keeps in-frame clones and lacks some. The repertoire holds more than 250,000 clones, with under 95% as singletons. What was sequenced was PBMCs or T cells enriched from blood (not recorded which). This chain links TRBV29-1 with TRBJ1-2; 7 bases align to TRBD1. The sequence was obtained from a woman in her twenties or thirties who had recovered from COVID-19. CDR3 bases: TGCAGCGTAGCAACAGGGGAACGCTATGGCTACACCTTC. Translation: CSVATGERYGYTF. Looking up the rest from reference TRBV29-1 and TRBJ1-2 gives the full variable domain: SAVISQKPSRDICQRGTSLTIQCQVDSQVTMMFWYRQQPGQSLTLIATANQGSEATYESGFVIDKFPISRPNLTFSTLTVSNMSPEDSSIYLCSVATGERYGYTFGSGTRLTVV.